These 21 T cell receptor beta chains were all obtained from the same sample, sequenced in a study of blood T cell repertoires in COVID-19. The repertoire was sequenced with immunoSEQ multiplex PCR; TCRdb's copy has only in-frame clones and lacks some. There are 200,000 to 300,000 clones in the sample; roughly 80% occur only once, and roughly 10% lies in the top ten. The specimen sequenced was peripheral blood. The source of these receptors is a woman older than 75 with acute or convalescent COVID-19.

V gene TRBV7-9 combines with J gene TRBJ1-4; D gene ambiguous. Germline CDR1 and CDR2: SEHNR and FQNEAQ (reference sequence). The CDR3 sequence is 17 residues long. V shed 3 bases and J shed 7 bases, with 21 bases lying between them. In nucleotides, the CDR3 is TGTGCCAGCAGCTTTCCCCCGTTACCCGGGAATGGTGAAAAACTGTTTTTT. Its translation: CASSFPPLPGNGEKLFF.

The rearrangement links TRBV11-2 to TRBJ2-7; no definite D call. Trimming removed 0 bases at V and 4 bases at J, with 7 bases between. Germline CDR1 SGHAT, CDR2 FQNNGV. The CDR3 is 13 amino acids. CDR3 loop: CASSLDDWYEQYF. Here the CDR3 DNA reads TGTGCCAGCAGCTTAGATGACTGGTACGAGCAGTACTTC.

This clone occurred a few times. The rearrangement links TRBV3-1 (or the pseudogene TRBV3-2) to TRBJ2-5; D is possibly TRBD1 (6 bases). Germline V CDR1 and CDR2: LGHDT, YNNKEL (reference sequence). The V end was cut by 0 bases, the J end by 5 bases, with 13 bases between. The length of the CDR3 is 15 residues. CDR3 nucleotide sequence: TGTGCCAGCAGCCAAGAGGGGACATGGAGGGAGACCCAGTACTTC. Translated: CASSQEGTWRETQYF.

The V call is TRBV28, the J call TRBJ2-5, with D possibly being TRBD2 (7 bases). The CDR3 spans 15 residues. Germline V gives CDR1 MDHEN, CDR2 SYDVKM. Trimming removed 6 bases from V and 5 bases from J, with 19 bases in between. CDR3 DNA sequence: TGTGCCAGCAGCAAAAGCGCGGGGGCGCAGGAGACCCAGTACTTC. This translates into CASSKSAGAQETQYF. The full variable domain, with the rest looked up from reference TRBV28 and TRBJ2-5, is DVKVTQSSRYLVKRTGEKVFLECVQDMDHENMFWYRQDPGLGLRLIYFSYDVKMKEKGDIPEGYSVSREKKERFSLILESASTNQTSMYLCASSKSAGAQETQYFGPGTRLLVL.

The CDR3 protein is CASSPGTTYEQYF. The CDR3 DNA reads as TGTGCCAGCAGTCCCGGGACTACCTACGAGCAGTACTTC. The gene calls are TRBV12-3 or TRBV12-4 and TRBJ2-7; 7 bases match TRBD2. This CDR3 is 13 amino acids long. Trimming removed 5 bases from V and 2 bases from J; junction bases left unmatched: 3.

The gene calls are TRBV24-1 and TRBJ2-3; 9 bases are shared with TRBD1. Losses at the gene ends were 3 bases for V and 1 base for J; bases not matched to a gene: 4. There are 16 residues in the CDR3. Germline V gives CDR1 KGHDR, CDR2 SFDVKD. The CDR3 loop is CATSDLRTGGTDTQYF. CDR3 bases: TGTGCCACCAGTGATCTCCGGACAGGGGGCACAGATACGCAGTATTTT.

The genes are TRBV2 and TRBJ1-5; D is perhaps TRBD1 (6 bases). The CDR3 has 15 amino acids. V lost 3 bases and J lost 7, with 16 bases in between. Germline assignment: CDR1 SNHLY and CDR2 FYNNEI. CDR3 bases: TGTGCCAGCAGTGACGGACAGAAGATCTTACAGCCCCAGCATTTT. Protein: CASSDGQKILQPQHF.

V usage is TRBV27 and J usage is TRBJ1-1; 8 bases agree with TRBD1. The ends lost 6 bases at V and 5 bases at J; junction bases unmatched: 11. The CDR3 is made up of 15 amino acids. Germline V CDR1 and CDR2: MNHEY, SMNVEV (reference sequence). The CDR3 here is CASRKDRASWTEAFF. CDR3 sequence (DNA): TGTGCCAGCAGAAAGGACAGGGCAAGCTGGACTGAAGCTTTCTTT.

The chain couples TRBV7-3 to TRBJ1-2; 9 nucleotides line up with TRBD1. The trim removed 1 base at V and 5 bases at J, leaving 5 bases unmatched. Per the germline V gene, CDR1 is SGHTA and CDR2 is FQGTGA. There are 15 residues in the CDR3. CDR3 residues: CASSLNPGTGYGYTF. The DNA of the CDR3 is TGTGCCAGCAGCTTAAACCCCGGGACAGGGTATGGCTACACCTTC.

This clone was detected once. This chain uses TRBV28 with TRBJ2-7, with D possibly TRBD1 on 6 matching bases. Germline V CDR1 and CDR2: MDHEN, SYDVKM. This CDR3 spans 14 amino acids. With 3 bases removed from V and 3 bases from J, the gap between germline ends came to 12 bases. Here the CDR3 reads CASSFTGLNYEQYF. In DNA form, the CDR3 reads TGTGCCAGCAGTTTTACAGGGTTGAACTACGAGCAGTACTTC. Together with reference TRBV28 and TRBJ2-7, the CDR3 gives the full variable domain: DVKVTQSSRYLVKRTGEKVFLECVQDMDHENMFWYRQDPGLGLRLIYFSYDVKMKEKGDIPEGYSVSREKKERFSLILESASTNQTSMYLCASSFTGLNYEQYFGPGTRLTVT.

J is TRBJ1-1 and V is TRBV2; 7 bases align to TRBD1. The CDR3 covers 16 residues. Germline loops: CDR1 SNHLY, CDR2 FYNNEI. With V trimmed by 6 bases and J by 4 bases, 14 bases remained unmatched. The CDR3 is CASRNPLDRAGTEAFF. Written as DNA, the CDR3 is TGTGCCAGCAGGAACCCCCTTGACAGGGCTGGCACTGAAGCTTTCTTT. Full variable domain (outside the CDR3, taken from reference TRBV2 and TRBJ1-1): EPEVTQTPSHQVTQMGQEVILRCVPISNHLYFYWYRQILGQKVEFLVSFYNNEISEKSEIFDDQFSVERPDGSNFTLKIRSTKLEDSAMYFCASRNPLDRAGTEAFFGQGTRLTVV.

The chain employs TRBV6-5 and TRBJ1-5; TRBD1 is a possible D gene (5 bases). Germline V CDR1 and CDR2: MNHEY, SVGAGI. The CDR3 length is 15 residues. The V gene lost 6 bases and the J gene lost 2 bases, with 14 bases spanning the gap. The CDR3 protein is CASSPRDGGNQPQHF. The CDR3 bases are TGTGCCAGCAGCCCCAGGGATGGAGGCAATCAGCCCCAGCATTTT.

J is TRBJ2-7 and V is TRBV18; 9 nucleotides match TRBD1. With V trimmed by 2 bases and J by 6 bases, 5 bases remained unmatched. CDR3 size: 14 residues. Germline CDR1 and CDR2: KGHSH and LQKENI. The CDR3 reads CASSPSGQGGEQYF. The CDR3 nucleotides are TGTGCCAGCTCACCATCGGGACAGGGCGGCGAGCAGTACTTC.

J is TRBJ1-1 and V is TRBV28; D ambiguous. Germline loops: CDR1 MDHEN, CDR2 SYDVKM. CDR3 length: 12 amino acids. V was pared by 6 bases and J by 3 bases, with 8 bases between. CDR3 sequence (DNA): TGTGCCAGCAGGGCGGGTTACACTGAAGCTTTCTTT. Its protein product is CASRAGYTEAFF. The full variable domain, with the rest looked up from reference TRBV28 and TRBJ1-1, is DVKVTQSSRYLVKRTGEKVFLECVQDMDHENMFWYRQDPGLGLRLIYFSYDVKMKEKGDIPEGYSVSREKKERFSLILESASTNQTSMYLCASRAGYTEAFFGQGTRLTVV.

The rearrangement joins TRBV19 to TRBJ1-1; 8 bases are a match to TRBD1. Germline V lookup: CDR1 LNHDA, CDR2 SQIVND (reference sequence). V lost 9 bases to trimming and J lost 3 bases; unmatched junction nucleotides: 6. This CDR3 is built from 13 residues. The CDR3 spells CASGGQVYTEAFF. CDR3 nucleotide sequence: TGTGCCAGCGGGGGACAGGTCTACACTGAAGCTTTCTTT.

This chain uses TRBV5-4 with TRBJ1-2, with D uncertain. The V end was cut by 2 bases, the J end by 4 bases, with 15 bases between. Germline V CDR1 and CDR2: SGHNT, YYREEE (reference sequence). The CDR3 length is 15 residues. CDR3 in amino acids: CASSFERDRSYGYTF. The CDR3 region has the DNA TGTGCCAGCAGCTTTGAGAGGGATCGGAGCTATGGCTACACCTTC.

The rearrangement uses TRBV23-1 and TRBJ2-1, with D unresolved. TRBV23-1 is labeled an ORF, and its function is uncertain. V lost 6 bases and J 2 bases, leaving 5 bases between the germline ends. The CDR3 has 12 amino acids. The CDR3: CASSQTYNEQFF. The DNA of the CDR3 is TGCGCCAGCAGCCAGACCTACAATGAGCAGTTCTTC.

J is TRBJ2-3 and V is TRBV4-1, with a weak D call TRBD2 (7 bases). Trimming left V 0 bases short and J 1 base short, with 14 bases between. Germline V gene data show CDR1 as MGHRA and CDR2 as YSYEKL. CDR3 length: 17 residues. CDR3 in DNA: TGCGCCAGCAGCCAAGAAGAGGGGGGGGTCGGCACAGATACGCAGTATTTT. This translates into CASSQEEGGVGTDTQYF.

CDR3 residues: CASNRGSGHEQYF. The CDR3 DNA reads TGTGCCAGCAATCGGGGGTCTGGCCACGAGCAGTACTTC. The genes are TRBV6-5 and TRBJ2-7; D is possibly TRBD2 (6 bases). V lost 7 bases and J 5 bases, leaving 15 bases between the germline ends. Germline values: CDR1 MNHEY, CDR2 SVGAGI. This CDR3 contains 13 residues.

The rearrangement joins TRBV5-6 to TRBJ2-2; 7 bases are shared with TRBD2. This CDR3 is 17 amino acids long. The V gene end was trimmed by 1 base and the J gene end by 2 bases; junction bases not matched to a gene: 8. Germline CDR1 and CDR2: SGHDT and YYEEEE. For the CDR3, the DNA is TGTGCCAGCAGCTTGCTTGGCGGGGGTGACAACACCGGGGAGCTGTTTTTT. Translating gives CASSLLGGGDNTGELFF.

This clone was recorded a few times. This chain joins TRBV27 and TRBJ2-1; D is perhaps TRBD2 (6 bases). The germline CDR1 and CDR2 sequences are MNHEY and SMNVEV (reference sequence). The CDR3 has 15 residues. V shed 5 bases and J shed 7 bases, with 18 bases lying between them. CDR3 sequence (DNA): TGTGCCAGCAGTACCCGAGCGGGCGGCCTGAATGAGCAGTTCTTC. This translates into CASSTRAGGLNEQFF.